This T cell receptor beta chain came from a study of blood T cell repertoires in COVID-19 (TCRdb year 2020). Regarding the research as a whole: Collaborator samples came from the United States, Italy and Spain and covered acute and convalescent phases of COVID-19. The prospective study material was composed of cDNA or gDNA derived from T cells, B-cell-depleted T cells, or PBMCs. Nearly every sample came with metadata listing a de-identified subject ID, COVID-19 status, age in years and sex. Samples were obtained from the ongoing ImmuneRACE study (first 160 participants) and from over a thousand subjects provided by 6 global collaborators. A freely available public database, intended as a resource for researchers studying the immune response to SARS-CoV-2, is where the repertoires were released. Where available, HLA class I and class II types were obtained from metadata supplied by the sample provider rather than from assay-based typing. Subjects who had been exposed to COVID-19, were actively infected with it, or had recovered from it provided the deeply sampled blood TCRbeta repertoires that made up the dataset.

Participants in the prospective study were enrolled through a virtual design, were aged about 18 to 100 years, and lived in under 25 United States geographic areas. In the prospective study, participants were assigned to cohorts based on the clinical history participants reported in a screening survey and a study questionnaire. ImmuneRACE Cohort 3 recovered participants were defined by two consecutive negative NP/OP PCR tests, healthcare professional clearance, or symptom resolution. Mobile phlebotomists in the prospective study collected whole blood, serum and a nasopharyngeal or oropharyngeal swab from every participant. Participants in the prospective study had the option to provide additional blood draws and questionnaires over a roughly two-month period. Before DNA extraction, prospective study blood samples were shipped either frozen or at room temperature. This clone was detected only a few times. Its cognate antigen has yet to be identified. Base qualities are not provided; no much larger clone lies one nucleotide away.

Inclusive of the bounding cysteine and phenylalanine, the CDR3 is 13 residues long. The read is trimmed to its CDR3 DNA, 39 bases read in frame from base 1. V loses 3 bases of germline sequence and J loses 9 bases, and the interval between the two ends is 9 bases. CDR1 and CDR2 (KGHSH, LQKENI) derive from the germline V gene. Overall study results and their limits: Clinical and demographic metadata were provided uncurated, with the amount varying by source and participant.

TCRbeta CDR3 regions were amplified from genomic DNA using the immunoSEQ Assay, a bias-controlled multiplex PCR. On the authors' methods: Nucleated cell counts per sample were estimated from amplification of reference gene primers within the assay. Sequence reads were collapsed and filtered to measure the absolute abundance of every unique TCRbeta CDR3 rearrangement. For each sample, productive Simpson clonality was calculated by taking the square root of Simpson's diversity index across productive rearrangements. Held by TCRdb, this immuneACCESS table contains in-frame sequences only and omits some clones. Under half of the omission traces to an unresolved V gene where checked; the cause of the rest is unknown. V and J calls and clone size come straight from that table; D and trimming were deduced from the DNA. This sample has over 200,000 clones in its table, and around 84% of those were observed once. The ten largest clones capture roughly 20% of the sample.

Rearrangement joined TRBV18 to TRBJ1-6; the best D guess is TRBD1, with 6 bases matching. Source material: PBMCs or T cells enriched from blood (not recorded which). The TCR originated in a man aged 35 to 55 who had recovered from COVID-19. The CDR3: CASSPGTSSPLHF. The base sequence is TGTGCCAGCTCACCTGGGACAAGTTCACCCCTCCACTTT.